These T cell receptor beta chains were read from a single sample in a study of cytomegalovirus exposure and HLA in healthy donors. Repertoires were generated with immunoSEQ multiplex PCR, while TCRdb's copy carries only in-frame clones and drops some. Of 250,000 to 400,000 clones in the sample, approximately 91% were seen once. The sequencing sample was made of PBMCs. The source is a man aged 25 to 45 in good health and CMV-seronegative. CDR3s include the opening cysteine and the closing phenylalanine or tryptophan. A D gene is named only where the DNA matches it firmly. Clone size is not always given. Where it is, it says once, few, many or a class for expanded clones.

j_call	clone_size	d_call	v_call	cdr3_aa	cdr3_nt
TRBJ2-5	-	TRBD2	TRBV5-6	CASSGGGFETQYF	TGTGCCAGCAGCGGGGGGGGTTTCGAGACCCAGTACTTC
TRBJ1-1	-	TRBD1	TRBV7-9	CASTPGQGSEAFF	TGTGCCAGCACCCCGGGACAGGGTTCCGAAGCTTTCTTT
TRBJ2-7	once	-	TRBV7-2	CASSRDNLSEQYF	TGTGCCAGCAGCAGAGACAATCTCAGCGAGCAGTACTTC
TRBJ1-6	few	TRBD1	TRBV27	CASHHRGLNSPLHF	TGTGCCAGTCATCACAGGGGGCTGAATTCACCCCTCCACTTT
TRBJ1-3	-	-	TRBV10-3	CAISAGLSGNTIYF	TGTGCCATCAGTGCCGGTCTCTCTGGAAACACCATATATTTT
TRBJ2-7	-	TRBD1	TRBV7-9	CASSLGKTGGLYEQYF	TGTGCCAGCAGCTTAGGAAAGACAGGGGGCCTCTACGAGCAGTACTTC
TRBJ1-1	-	-	TRBV6-4	CASSVTERARAFF	TGTGCCAGCAGTGTCACCGAAAGAGCGAGAGCTTTCTTT
TRBJ2-7	-	-	TRBV10-1	CASSDPDSLYEQYF	TGCGCCAGCAGTGACCCGGACAGTCTCTACGAGCAGTACTTC
TRBJ2-7	-	TRBD2	TRBV7-8	CASSPTSGGGSYEQYF	TGTGCCAGCAGCCCAACTAGCGGGGGGGGATCCTACGAGCAGTACTTC
TRBJ2-5	-	TRBD2	TRBV7-2	CASSLAGGETQYF	TGTGCCAGCAGCCTAGCGGGGGGAGAGACCCAGTACTTC
TRBJ1-1	-	TRBD1	TRBV7-2	CASSSGAGGAYAFF	TGTGCCAGCAGCTCCGGCGCAGGGGGCGCTTACGCTTTCTTT
TRBJ1-2	-	TRBD1	TRBV5-1	CASSARDRTNYGYTF	TGCGCCAGCAGCGCCCGGGACAGAACTAACTATGGCTACACCTTC
TRBJ1-2	few	-	TRBV4-2	CASSLPGHTNYGYTF	TGTGCCAGCAGCCTCCCGGGACATACTAACTATGGCTACACCTTC
TRBJ1-5	-	TRBD1	TRBV5-1	CASSFAGGFNQPQHF	TGCGCCAGCAGCTTCGCAGGGGGCTTCAATCAGCCCCAGCATTTT
TRBJ2-7	once	TRBD2	TRBV7-2	CASSLGPRGGSYEQYF	TGTGCCAGCAGCTTAGGCCCTAGGGGAGGGTCCTACGAGCAGTACTTC
TRBJ1-2	-	TRBD1	TRBV19	CASRPTGSIGYTF	TGTGCCAGTCGCCCGACAGGGTCGATCGGCTACACCTTC
TRBJ2-6	-	-	TRBV19	CASHDLRGRPTSGANVLTF	TGTGCCAGTCATGATCTAAGGGGCAGGCCCACATCTGGGGCCAACGTCCTGACTTTC
TRBJ1-1	-	-	TRBV18	CASSPLSDTGFGAFF	TGTGCCAGCTCACCTTTATCGGACACCGGGTTCGGAGCTTTCTTT
TRBJ2-1	-	TRBD2	TRBV19	CADAGEIPNNEQFF	TGTGCCGATGCGGGAGAAATTCCTAACAATGAGCAGTTCTTC
TRBJ2-2	-	-	TRBV5-4	CASSYPGGQAGELFF	TGTGCCAGCAGCTATCCCGGGGGGCAGGCCGGGGAGCTGTTTTTT
TRBJ2-7	-	TRBD2	TRBV14	CASSLAGGPYEQYF	TGTGCCAGCAGCCTAGCGGGGGGGCCCTACGAGCAGTACTTC
TRBJ2-7	-	TRBD1	TRBV10-3	CAISDSDRGGYEQYF	TGTGCCATCAGTGATTCGGACAGGGGGGGGTACGAGCAGTACTTC
TRBJ2-5	-	TRBD2	TRBV11-2	CASSLQVAGEQYF	TGTGCCAGCAGCTTACAGGTAGCGGGGGAACAGTACTTC
TRBJ1-1	-	TRBD1	TRBV5-1	CASSSGTGMNTEAFF	TGCGCCAGCAGCTCCGGGACAGGGATGAACACTGAAGCTTTCTTT
TRBJ1-5	-	-	TRBV7-2	CASSLDDRNQPQHF	TGTGCCAGCAGCTTAGACGACAGGAATCAGCCCCAGCATTTT
TRBJ1-2	-	-	TRBV7-2	CASSNVTGLDGYTF	TGTGCCAGCAGCAACGTGACGGGGTTAGATGGCTACACCTTC
TRBJ2-7	-	TRBD1	TRBV29-1	CSVERQGASGQYF	TGCAGCGTTGAGCGGCAGGGGGCTTCAGGGCAGTACTTC